One sample yielded the 18 T cell receptor beta chains listed below, sequenced in a study of cytotoxic CD8 clonotypes in ibrutinib-treated CLL. Assay used: immunoSEQ multiplex PCR; TCRdb lists only in-frame clones, some missing. The sample has more than 110,000 clones, less than 95% seen once. This specimen was PBMCs, taken after 12 months of ibrutinib treatment. The receptor source for this set is a human donor with chronic lymphocytic leukemia.

This clone appeared once. The chain is built from TRBV19 and TRBJ1-4, with TRBD1 identical over 10 bases. V was pared by 6 bases and J by 8 bases, with 12 bases of the junction left unmatched. The CDR3 sequence is 16 residues long. CDR1 and CDR2 from the germline V gene are LNHDA and SQIVND (reference sequence). The CDR3 protein is CASSPGTGAGVEKLFF. The CDR3 nucleotides read TGTGCCAGTAGCCCCGGGACAGGGGCTGGAGTGGAAAAACTGTTTTTT.

The chain has TRBV6-5 and TRBJ2-1, with 8 nucleotides matching TRBD1. The CDR3 is 15 residues long. Germline V gene lookup returns CDR1 MNHEY and CDR2 SVGAGI. V shed 2 bases, J shed 9 bases, and the junction held 9 bases outside the gene matches. Written as DNA, the CDR3 is TGTGCCAGCAGTTACAGTGGCAGGGGGCTTTTTGAGCAGTTCTTC. It specifies CASSYSGRGLFEQFF.

The chain joins TRBV4-3 to TRBJ2-5; possible D gene TRBD2, 5 bases. CDR3 length equals 15 residues. Germline V gene data show CDR1 as LGHNA and CDR2 as YSLEER. The V end lost 1 base, the J end lost 5 bases, and 14 bases lay between the germline ends. The CDR3 DNA sequence: TGCGCCAGCAGCCAAGGGACGGGAATTGGGGAGACCCAGTACTTC. Protein product: CASSQGTGIGETQYF.

V gene TRBV28 combines with J gene TRBJ2-7; perhaps TRBD2 as D (5 bases). In germline, CDR1 is MDHEN, CDR2 SYDVKM. This CDR3 has 15 residues. V was shortened by 5 bases and J by 4 bases, with 18 bases between the two germline ends. The CDR3 protein is CASSPYPDGGYEQYF. In nucleotides, the CDR3 is TGTGCCAGCAGTCCCTACCCAGATGGCGGGTACGAGCAGTACTTC.

This chain joins TRBV7-2 and TRBJ2-7; 9 nucleotides agree with TRBD2. Germline assignment: CDR1 SGHTA and CDR2 FQGNSA. The CDR3 has 14 amino acids. The V and J ends lost 5 bases and 0 bases, in that order; junction bases with no gene match: 2. CDR3 DNA sequence: TGTGCCAGCAGCCGTAGCGGGAGCTCCTACGAGCAGTACTTC. This encodes CASSRSGSSYEQYF.

The chain joins TRBV19 to TRBJ1-5, with a weak D call TRBD1 (5 bases). With 5 bases removed from V and 6 bases from J, the gap between germline ends came to 11 bases. There are 13 residues in the CDR3. Per the germline V gene, CDR1 is LNHDA and CDR2 is SQIVND (reference sequence). The CDR3 DNA reads as TGTGCCAGTAGTTCCGTGGGGGGTCAGCCCCAGCATTTT. This sequence encodes CASSSVGGQPQHF. Complete variable domain (other parts from reference TRBV19 and TRBJ1-5): DGGITQSPKYLFRKEGQNVTLSCEQNLNHDAMYWYRQDPGQGLRLIYYSQIVNDFQKGDIAEGYSVSREKKESFPLTVTSAQKNPTAFYLCASSSVGGQPQHFGDGTRLSIL.

The gene calls are TRBV7-9 and TRBJ2-1; 7 nucleotides agree with TRBD1. The CDR3 consists of 15 residues. Trimming took 5 bases from V and 9 from J; bases not matched to a gene: 13. Germline V lookup: CDR1 SEHNR, CDR2 FQNEAQ (reference sequence). The CDR3 DNA follows: TGTGCCAGCAGCCCTCTGGCAGGGGGTTCGGTTGAGCAGTTCTTC. This encodes CASSPLAGGSVEQFF.

The rearrangement joins TRBV18 to TRBJ1-5; tentative D call: TRBD1 (5 bases). Germline CDR1 KGHSH, CDR2 LQKENI. This CDR3 has 16 residues. Between the trimmed V and J ends, which lost 2 bases and 2 bases, there was a span of 13 bases. This chain's CDR3 is CASSPSTGVGNQPQHF. The CDR3 region has the DNA TGTGCCAGCTCACCAAGTACAGGAGTTGGCAATCAGCCCCAGCATTTT. Full variable domain (outside the CDR3, taken from reference TRBV18 and TRBJ1-5): NAGVMQNPRHLVRRRGQEARLRCSPMKGHSHVYWYRQLPEEGLKFMVYLQKENIIDESGMPKERFSAEFPKEGPSILRIQQVVRGDSAAYFCASSPSTGVGNQPQHFGDGTRLSIL.

This rearrangement joins TRBV6-1 to TRBJ1-2; 9 bases are a match to TRBD1. The length of the CDR3 is 12 residues. The V gene's germline CDR1 is MNHNS and CDR2 SASEGT. Unmatched junction bases numbered 1, after V lost 5 bases and J lost 6 bases. The CDR3 nucleotides read TGTGCCAGCAGTCGGACAGGGGATGGCTACACCTTC. It codes for CASSRTGDGYTF.

The V call is TRBV9, the J call TRBJ2-5, with 15 bases that match TRBD2. CDR3 length equals 16 residues. Germline CDR1 is SGDLS and CDR2 is YYNGEE. With V trimmed by 3 bases and J by 5 bases, 5 bases remained unmatched. CDR3 coding DNA: TGTGCCAGCAGCGGCGGACTAGCGGGAGGGCAGGAGACCCAGTACTTC. Translated, it gives CASSGGLAGGQETQYF.

The gene calls are TRBV2 and TRBJ1-1; the D is unclear. V dropped 5 bases and J dropped 1 base, with 11 bases sitting between them. The CDR3 runs to 14 residues. Per germline, CDR1 SNHLY and CDR2 FYNNEI. CDR3 in amino acids: CASSTKVRNTEAFF. The CDR3 coding sequence is TGTGCCAGCAGTACCAAGGTTCGGAACACTGAAGCTTTCTTT.

The rearrangement links TRBV19 to TRBJ2-2; 12 nucleotides match TRBD2. The CDR3 loop spans 19 amino acids. In germline, CDR1 is LNHDA, CDR2 SQIVND (reference sequence). The V and J ends lost 2 bases and 5 bases, in that order; junction bases with no gene match: 12. CDR3 DNA sequence: TGTGCCAGTAGTATAATCCCTCGGACTAGCGGGAAAAGGACCGGGGAGCTGTTTTTT. Encoded protein: CASSIIPRTSGKRTGELFF.

The rearrangement joins TRBV7-2 to TRBJ2-7; no clear D. V was cut by 5 bases and J by 3 bases, with 11 bases left in between. The CDR3 totals 13 residues. Germline V gene lookup returns CDR1 SGHTA and CDR2 FQGNSA. CDR3 in amino acids: CASSRPGVYEQYF. The CDR3 DNA reads TGTGCCAGCAGCCGCCCCGGCGTCTACGAGCAGTACTTC. Together with reference TRBV7-2 and TRBJ2-7, the CDR3 gives the full variable domain: GAGVSQSPSNKVTEKGKDVELRCDPISGHTALYWYRQSLGQGLEFLIYFQGNSAPDKSGLPSDRFSAERTGGSVSTLTIQRTQQEDSAVYLCASSRPGVYEQYFGPGTRLTVT.

This rearrangement joins TRBV6-6 to TRBJ2-5; TRBD1 aligns across 7 bases. V dropped 8 bases and J dropped 3; count of bases not matched to a gene: 3. Germline V CDR1 and CDR2: MNHNY, SVGAGI (reference sequence). This CDR3 has 12 residues. The CDR3 DNA reads TGTGCCAGCTCCACAGGGGAAGAGACCCAGTACTTC. Amino acid sequence: CASSTGEETQYF.

The rearrangement links TRBV28 to TRBJ1-5; weak D call: TRBD1 (5 bases). The CDR3 contains 19 residues. From germline, CDR1 is MDHEN and CDR2 SYDVKM. Trimming took off 3 bases at V and 4 bases at J, with 25 bases between the two ends. CDR3 region: CASSFPRPPQVRENQPQHF. The CDR3, as DNA: TGTGCCAGCAGTTTCCCCCGCCCCCCACAGGTGAGGGAAAATCAGCCCCAGCATTTT. The variable domain in full, with the rest retrieved from reference TRBV28 and TRBJ1-5, is DVKVTQSSRYLVKRTGEKVFLECVQDMDHENMFWYRQDPGLGLRLIYFSYDVKMKEKGDIPEGYSVSREKKERFSLILESASTNQTSMYLCASSFPRPPQVRENQPQHFGDGTRLSIL.

The V and J genes are TRBV4-2 and TRBJ1-1; D is undetermined. This CDR3 region has 12 residues. V lost 4 bases, J lost 9 bases, and 12 bases lay in between. Germline CDR1 is LGHNA and CDR2 is YNFKEQ. The CDR3 is CASSPRREKAFF. For the CDR3, the DNA is TGTGCCAGCAGCCCTCGGAGAGAGAAAGCTTTCTTT.

This rearrangement joins TRBV11-3 to TRBJ2-3, with TRBD2 matching over 7 bases. This CDR3 is built from 17 residues. V dropped 5 bases and J dropped 2; count of bases not matched to a gene: 13. The germline CDR1 and CDR2 sequences are SGHNT and YENEEA. CDR3 region: CASSLSPSGSDTDTQYF. CDR3 nucleotides: TGTGCCAGCAGCCTAAGTCCTAGCGGCTCTGACACAGATACGCAGTATTTT.

The CDR3 protein is CAISAGQGNTEAFF. CDR3 nucleotides: TGTGCCATCAGTGCGGGACAGGGCAACACTGAAGCTTTCTTT. V gene TRBV10-3 combines with J gene TRBJ1-1; TRBD1 matches at 9 bases. The length of the CDR3 is 14 residues. The V gene end was trimmed by 4 bases and the J gene end by 2 bases; junction bases not matched to a gene: 2. Per germline, CDR1 ENHRY and CDR2 SYGVKD.